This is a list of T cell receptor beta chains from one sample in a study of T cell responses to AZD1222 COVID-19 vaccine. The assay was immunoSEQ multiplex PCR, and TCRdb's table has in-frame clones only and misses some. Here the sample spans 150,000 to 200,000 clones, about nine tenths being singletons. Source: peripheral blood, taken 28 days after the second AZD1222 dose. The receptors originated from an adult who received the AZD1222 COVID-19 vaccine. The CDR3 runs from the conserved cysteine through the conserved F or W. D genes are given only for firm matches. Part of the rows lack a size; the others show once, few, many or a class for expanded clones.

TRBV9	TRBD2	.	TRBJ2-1	TGTGCCAGCAGCGTAGCTACGACGGGAGGTTTCGATGAGCAGTTCTTC	CASSVATTGGFDEQFF
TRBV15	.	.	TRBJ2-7	TGTGCCACCAGCAGAGACAACGGATACGAGCAGTACTTC	CATSRDNGYEQYF
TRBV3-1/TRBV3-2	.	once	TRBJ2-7	TGTGCCAGCAGCCAAGGAGGAGGGGGGCCGCCCTACGAGCAGTACTTC	CASSQGGGGPPYEQYF
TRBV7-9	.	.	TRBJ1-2	TGTGCCAGCAGCGGGGGGTCTGTCTATGGCTACACCTTC	CASSGGSVYGYTF
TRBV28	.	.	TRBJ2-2	TGTGCCAGCAGAATCCCAGGAACCGGGGAGCTGTTTTTT	CASRIPGTGELFF
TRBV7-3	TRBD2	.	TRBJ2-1	TGTGCCAGCAGCCCGACCCGGGACTTAGCGGGGAATGAGCAGTTCTTC	CASSPTRDLAGNEQFF
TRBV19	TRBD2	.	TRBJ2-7	TGTGCCAGTAAGGGGACTAGCGTCTCCTACGAGCAGTACTTC	CASKGTSVSYEQYF
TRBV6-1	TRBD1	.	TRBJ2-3	TGTGCCAGCAGTGAATCGTGGACAGGGGGGACAGATACGCAGTATTTT	CASSESWTGGTDTQYF
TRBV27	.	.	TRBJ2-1	TGTGCCAGCAGCCGTACTGGGGGTGAGCAGTTCTTC	CASSRTGGEQFF
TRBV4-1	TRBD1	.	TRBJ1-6	TGCGCCAGCAGCCAAGGGGTGGGACAGGGTTTTTCACCCCTCCACTTT	CASSQGVGQGFSPLHF
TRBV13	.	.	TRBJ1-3	TGTGCCAGCAGCCAAGGGATCACTCCGGGAAACACCATATATTTT	CASSQGITPGNTIYF
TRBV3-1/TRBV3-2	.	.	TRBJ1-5	TGTGCCAGCAGCCAAGGGACACGCAATCAGCCCCAGCATTTT	CASSQGTRNQPQHF
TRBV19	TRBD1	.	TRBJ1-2	TGTGCCAGTAGGCAGCTCCGACAGGGTCAGAACTATGGCTACACCTTC	CASRQLRQGQNYGYTF
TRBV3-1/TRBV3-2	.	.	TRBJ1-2	TGTGCCAGCAGCCAGGGAAATGTTGGCTACACCTTC	CASSQGNVGYTF